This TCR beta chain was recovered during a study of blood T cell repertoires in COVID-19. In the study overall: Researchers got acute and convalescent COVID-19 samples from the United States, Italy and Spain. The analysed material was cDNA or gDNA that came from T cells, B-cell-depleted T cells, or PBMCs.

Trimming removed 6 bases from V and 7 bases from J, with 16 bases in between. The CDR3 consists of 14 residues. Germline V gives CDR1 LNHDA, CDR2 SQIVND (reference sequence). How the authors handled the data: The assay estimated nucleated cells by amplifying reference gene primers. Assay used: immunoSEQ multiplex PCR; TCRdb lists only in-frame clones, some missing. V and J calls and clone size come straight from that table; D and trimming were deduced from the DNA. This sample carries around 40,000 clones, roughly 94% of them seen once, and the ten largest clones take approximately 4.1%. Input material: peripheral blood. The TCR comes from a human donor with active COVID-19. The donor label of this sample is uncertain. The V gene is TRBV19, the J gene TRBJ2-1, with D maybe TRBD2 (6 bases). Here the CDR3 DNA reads TGTGCCAGTAGCCCACCGGGACTCTCTAATGAGCAGTTCTTC. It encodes CASSPPGLSNEQFF.